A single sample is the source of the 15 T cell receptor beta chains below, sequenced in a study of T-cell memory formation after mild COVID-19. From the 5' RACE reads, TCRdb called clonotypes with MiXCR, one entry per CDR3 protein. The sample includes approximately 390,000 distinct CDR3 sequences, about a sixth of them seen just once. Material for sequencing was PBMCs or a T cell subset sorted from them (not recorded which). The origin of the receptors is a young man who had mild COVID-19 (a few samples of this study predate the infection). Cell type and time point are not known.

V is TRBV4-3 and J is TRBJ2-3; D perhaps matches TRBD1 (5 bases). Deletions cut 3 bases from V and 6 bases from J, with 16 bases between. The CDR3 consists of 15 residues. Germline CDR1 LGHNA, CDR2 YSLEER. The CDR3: CASSQVLREFDTQYF. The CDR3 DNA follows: TGCGCCAGCAGCCAGGTCCTCAGGGAATTTGATACGCAGTATTTT.

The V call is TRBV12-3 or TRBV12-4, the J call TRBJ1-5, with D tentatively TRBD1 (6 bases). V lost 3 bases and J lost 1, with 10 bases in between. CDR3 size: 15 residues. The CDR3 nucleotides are TGTGCCAGCAGTTTTCGAGGGGGGAGCAATCAGCCCCAGCATTTT. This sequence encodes CASSFRGGSNQPQHF.

In nucleotides, the CDR3 is TGCGCCAGCAGCCCGCACACAGGGGATGGGAATGAGCAGTTCTTC. Protein sequence: CASSPHTGDGNEQFF. The V gene is TRBV5-1, the J gene TRBJ2-1, with TRBD1 matching 7 bases. Unmatched junction bases numbered 11, after V lost 4 bases and J lost 7 bases. Germline CDR1 SGHRS, CDR2 YFSETQ. The CDR3 runs to 15 residues.

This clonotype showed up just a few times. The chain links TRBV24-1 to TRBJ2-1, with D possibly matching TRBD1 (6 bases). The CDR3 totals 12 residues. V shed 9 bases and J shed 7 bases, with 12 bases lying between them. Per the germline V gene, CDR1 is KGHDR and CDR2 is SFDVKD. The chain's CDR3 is CATGQGWNEQFF. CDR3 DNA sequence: TGTGCCACCGGGCAGGGGTGGAATGAGCAGTTCTTC.

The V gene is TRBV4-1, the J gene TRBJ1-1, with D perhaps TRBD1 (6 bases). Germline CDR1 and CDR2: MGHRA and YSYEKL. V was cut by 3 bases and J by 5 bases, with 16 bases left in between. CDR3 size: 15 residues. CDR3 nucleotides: TGCGCCAGCAGCCATGACCAGGGGCGGGGGACTGAAGCTTTCTTT. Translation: CASSHDQGRGTEAFF.

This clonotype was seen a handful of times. The CDR3 spells CASSQGVGPGRSYEQYV. The CDR3 DNA sequence: TGTGCCAGCAGCCAAGGCGTGGGGCCAGGGAGGTCCTACGAGCAGTACGTC. The rearrangement uses TRBV3-1 and TRBJ2-7; weak D call: TRBD2 (6 bases). Trimming stripped 1 base from V and 1 base from J, with 17 bases between. This CDR3 has 17 residues. Germline V gene sequence: CDR1 LGHDT, CDR2 YNNKEL (reference sequence).

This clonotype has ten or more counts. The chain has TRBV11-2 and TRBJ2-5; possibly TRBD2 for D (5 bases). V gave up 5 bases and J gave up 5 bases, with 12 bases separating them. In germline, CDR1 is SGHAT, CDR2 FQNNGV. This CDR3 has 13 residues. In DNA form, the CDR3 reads TGTGCCAGCAGCCGGGGAGTAGTCGAGACCCAGTACTTC. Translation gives CASSRGVVETQYF.

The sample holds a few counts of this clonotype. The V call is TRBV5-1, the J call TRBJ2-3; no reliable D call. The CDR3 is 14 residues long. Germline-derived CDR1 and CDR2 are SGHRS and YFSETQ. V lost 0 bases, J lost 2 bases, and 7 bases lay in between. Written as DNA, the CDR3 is TGCGCCAGCAGCTTGGGAAAAATCACAGATACGCAGTATTTT. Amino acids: CASSLGKITDTQYF.

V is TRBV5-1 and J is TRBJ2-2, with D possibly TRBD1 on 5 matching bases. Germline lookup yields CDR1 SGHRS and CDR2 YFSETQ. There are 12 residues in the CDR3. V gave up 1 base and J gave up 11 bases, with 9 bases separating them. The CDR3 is CASSLNQGELFF. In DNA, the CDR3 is TGCGCCAGCAGCTTGAACCAGGGCGAGCTGTTTTTT. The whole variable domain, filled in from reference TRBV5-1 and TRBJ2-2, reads KAGVTQTPRYLIKTRGQQVTLSCSPISGHRSVSWYQQTPGQGLQFLFEYFSETQRNKGNFPGRFSGRQFSNSRSEMNVSTLELGDSALYLCASSLNQGELFFGEGSRLTVL.

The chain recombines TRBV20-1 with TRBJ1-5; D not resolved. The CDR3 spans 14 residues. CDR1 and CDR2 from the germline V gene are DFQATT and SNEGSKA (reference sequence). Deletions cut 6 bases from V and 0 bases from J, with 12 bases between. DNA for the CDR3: TGCAGTGCAGGACGGATTTATAGCAATCAGCCCCAGCATTTT. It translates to CSAGRIYSNQPQHF.

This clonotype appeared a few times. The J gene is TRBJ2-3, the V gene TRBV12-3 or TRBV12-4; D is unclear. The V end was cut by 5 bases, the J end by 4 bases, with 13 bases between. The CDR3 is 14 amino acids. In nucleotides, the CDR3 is TGTGCCAGCAGTCCTCCGGCAGCTCCAGATACGCAGTATTTT. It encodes CASSPPAAPDTQYF.

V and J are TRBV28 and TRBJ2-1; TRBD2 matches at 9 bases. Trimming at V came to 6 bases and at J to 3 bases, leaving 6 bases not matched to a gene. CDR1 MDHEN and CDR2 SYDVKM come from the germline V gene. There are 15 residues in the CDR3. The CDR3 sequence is CASRPSSGVYNEQFF. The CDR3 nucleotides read TGTGCCAGCAGGCCCTCTAGCGGGGTCTACAATGAGCAGTTCTTC.

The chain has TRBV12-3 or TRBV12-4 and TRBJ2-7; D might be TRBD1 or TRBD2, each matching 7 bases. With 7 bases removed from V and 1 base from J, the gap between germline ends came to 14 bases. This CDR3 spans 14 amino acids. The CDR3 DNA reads TGTGCCAGCAATCGACAGGGAGGGTCCTACGAGCAGTACTTC. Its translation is CASNRQGGSYEQYF.

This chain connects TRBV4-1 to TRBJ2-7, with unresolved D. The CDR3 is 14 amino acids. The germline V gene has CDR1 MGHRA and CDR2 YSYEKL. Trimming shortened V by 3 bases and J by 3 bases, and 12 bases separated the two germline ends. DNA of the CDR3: TGCGCCAGCAGCCACCTGGGAACAAGCTACGAGCAGTACTTC. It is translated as CASSHLGTSYEQYF.

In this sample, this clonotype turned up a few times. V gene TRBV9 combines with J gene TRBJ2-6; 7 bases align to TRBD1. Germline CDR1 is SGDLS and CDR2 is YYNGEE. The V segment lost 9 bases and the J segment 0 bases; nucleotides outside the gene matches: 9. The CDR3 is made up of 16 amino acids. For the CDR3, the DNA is TGTGCCACCTCGACAGGGCCGTCCTCTGGGGCCAACGTCCTGACTTTC. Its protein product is CATSTGPSSGANVLTF.